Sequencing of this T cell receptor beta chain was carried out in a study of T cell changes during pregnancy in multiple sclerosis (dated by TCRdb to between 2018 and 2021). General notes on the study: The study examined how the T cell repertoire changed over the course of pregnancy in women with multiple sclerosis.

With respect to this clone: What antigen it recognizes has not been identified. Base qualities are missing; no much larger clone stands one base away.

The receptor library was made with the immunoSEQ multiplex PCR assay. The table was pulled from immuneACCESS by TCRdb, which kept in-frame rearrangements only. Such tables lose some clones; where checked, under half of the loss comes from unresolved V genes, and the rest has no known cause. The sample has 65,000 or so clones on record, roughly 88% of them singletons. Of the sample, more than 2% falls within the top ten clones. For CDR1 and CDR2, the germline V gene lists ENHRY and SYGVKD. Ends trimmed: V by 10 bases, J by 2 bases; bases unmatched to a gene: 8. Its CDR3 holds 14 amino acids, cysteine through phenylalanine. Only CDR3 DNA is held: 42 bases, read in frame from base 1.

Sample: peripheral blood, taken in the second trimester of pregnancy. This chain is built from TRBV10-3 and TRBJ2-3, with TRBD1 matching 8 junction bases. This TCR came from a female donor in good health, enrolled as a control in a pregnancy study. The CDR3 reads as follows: CATTQGASTDTQYF. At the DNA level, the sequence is TGTGCCACGACGCAGGGGGCGTCCACAGATACGCAGTATTTT.